The clone carrying this TCR beta chain was seen a handful of times. Its matching antigen is unknown. Other DNA sequences in the sample encode the same CDR3. Use of 60 Vbeta and 13 Jbeta primers characterized the PCR. Libraries were prepared by immunoSEQ multiplex PCR; TCRdb keeps only in-frame clonotypes and omits some of them. The sample has approximately 150,000 clones, roughly 87% seen once. Trimming cost V 4 bases and J 8 bases, with 14 bases left between them. Germline assignment: CDR1 MNHNS and CDR2 SASEGT. CDR3 length: 13 residues. This entry is derived from a study of cytomegalovirus exposure and HLA in healthy donors. Whole-study results and caveats: In a later analysis, a genetic analysis reported fewer productive-TCR N-insertions in an Asian-associated ancestry cluster than the cohort average.

This sequence originates from a woman aged 30 to 39 in good health and CMV-seronegative. The sample taken for sequencing was PBMCs. The rearrangement uses TRBV6-1 and TRBJ1-2; D gene unclear. CDR3 bases: TGTGCCAGCAGTGGAGCCTTAGTCTGGGGCTACACCTTC. Translated, it gives CASSGALVWGYTF.